What follows describes a single T cell receptor beta chain. Measured with immunoSEQ multiplex PCR; TCRdb has only the in-frame clones, and not every one. The sample includes 70,000 to 100,000 clones, approximately 92% seen only once; the top ten take under 1.5%. The source of the sample is a study of T cell changes during pregnancy in multiple sclerosis. This CDR3 is 16 amino acids long. Per the germline V gene, CDR1 is SGHTA and CDR2 is FQGNSA. Germline trimming cut 1 base from V and 7 bases from J; bases unmatched to any gene: 11. The sequence was collected from a female donor in good health, enrolled as a control in a pregnancy study. V and J are TRBV7-2 and TRBJ2-3; TRBD1 matches at 7 bases. The input for sequencing was peripheral blood, taken in the third trimester of pregnancy. CDR3 DNA sequence: TGTGCCAGCAGCTTAGAGATTGGGACAGTGACTAATACGCAGTATTTT. It yields the protein CASSLEIGTVTNTQYF.